This T cell receptor beta chain was profiled in a study of blood T cell repertoires in COVID-19. Background on the study: The United States, Italy and Spain were the sources of the acute and convalescent COVID-19 samples. PBMCs, B-cell-depleted T cells, or T cells provided the cDNA or gDNA that made up the material.

Original processing notes: The authors estimated nucleated cell counts from reference gene primer amplification. Only in-frame clones appear in the TCRdb table, and some are missing; sequencing was by immunoSEQ multiplex PCR. V and J calls and clone size are given by that table; D and trimming were obtained from the DNA. The table includes hundreds of thousands of clones, roughly 90% detected once. The CDR3 covers 15 residues. Between the trimmed V and J ends, which lost 1 base and 0 bases, there was a span of 10 bases. The V gene's germline CDR1 is SGHAT and CDR2 FQNNGV. The Seattle site enrolled patients during active infection and followed them longitudinally.

Sample: peripheral blood. The TCR comes from a woman younger than 45 with COVID-19, enrolled during active disease. The chain couples TRBV11-2 to TRBJ2-7; possible D gene TRBD2, 6 bases. In nucleotides, the CDR3 is TGTGCCAGCAGCTTAGCTGGAGGGTACTCCTACGAGCAGTACTTC. Amino acid sequence: CASSLAGGYSYEQYF. The variable domain in full, with the rest retrieved from reference TRBV11-2 and TRBJ2-7, is EAGVAQSPRYKIIEKRQSVAFWCNPISGHATLYWYQQILGQGPKLLIQFQNNGVVDDSQLPKDRFSAERLKGVDSTLKIQPAKLEDSAVYLCASSLAGGYSYEQYFGPGTRLTVT.